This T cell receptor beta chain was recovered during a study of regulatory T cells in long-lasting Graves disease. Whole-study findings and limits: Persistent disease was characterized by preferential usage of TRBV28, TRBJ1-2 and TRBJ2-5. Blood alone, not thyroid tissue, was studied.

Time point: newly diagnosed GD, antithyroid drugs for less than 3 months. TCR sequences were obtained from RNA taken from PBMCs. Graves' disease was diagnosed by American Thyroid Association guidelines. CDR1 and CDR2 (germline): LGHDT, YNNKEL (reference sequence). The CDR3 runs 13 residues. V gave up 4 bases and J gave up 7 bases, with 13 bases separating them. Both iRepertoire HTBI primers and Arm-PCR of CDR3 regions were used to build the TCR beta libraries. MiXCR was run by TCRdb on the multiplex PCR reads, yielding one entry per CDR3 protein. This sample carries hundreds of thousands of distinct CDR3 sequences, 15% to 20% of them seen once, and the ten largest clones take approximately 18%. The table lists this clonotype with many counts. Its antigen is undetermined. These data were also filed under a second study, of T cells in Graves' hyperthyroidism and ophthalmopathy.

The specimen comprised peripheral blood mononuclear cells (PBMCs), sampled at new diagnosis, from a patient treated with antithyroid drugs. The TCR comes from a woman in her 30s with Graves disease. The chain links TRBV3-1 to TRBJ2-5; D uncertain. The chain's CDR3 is CASSPVLVATQYF. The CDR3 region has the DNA TGTGCCAGCAGCCCCGTGTTAGTTGCGACCCAGTACTTC.